These T cell receptor beta chains were read from a single sample in a study of human T cells and chemical hapten exposure. TCRdb processed the RACE reads anew with MiXCR; each CDR3 protein has one entry. The table records some 70,000 distinct CDR3 sequences, 32% of them present only once. The material sequenced was whole blood, taken in connection with sensitization to the hapten diphenylcyclopropenone (DPC). The receptors originated from a man aged 35-49 years with alopecia areata. Some clones in this sample may be carry-over from other donors' samples. Each CDR3 is given without its conserved first and last residue. Part of the rows lack a size; the others show once, few, many or a class for expanded clones.

cdr3_aa: ASQEGGIYTGELF; clone_size: few; j_call: TRBJ2-2; v_call: TRBV6-1; cdr3_length: 13
cdr3_aa: ASRRWGVESEAF; clone_size: few; j_call: TRBJ1-1; v_call: TRBV12-3/TRBV12-4; cdr3_length: 12
cdr3_aa: ASSGESRGSPLH; clone_size: .; j_call: TRBJ1-6; v_call: TRBV6-1; cdr3_length: 12
cdr3_aa: ATTGTDTQY; clone_size: .; j_call: TRBJ2-3; v_call: TRBV6-1; cdr3_length: 9
cdr3_aa: ASSLARDVAEETQY; clone_size: .; j_call: TRBJ2-5; v_call: TRBV7-2; cdr3_length: 14
cdr3_aa: ASPPSGAKEQY; clone_size: .; j_call: TRBJ2-7; v_call: TRBV25-1; cdr3_length: 11
cdr3_aa: AISLRGQSTDTQY; clone_size: few; j_call: TRBJ2-3; v_call: TRBV10-3; cdr3_length: 13
cdr3_aa: ASSPPRPNTEAF; clone_size: .; j_call: TRBJ1-1; v_call: TRBV18; cdr3_length: 12
cdr3_aa: ASSLVPRPRQGWGNEQF; clone_size: .; j_call: TRBJ2-1; v_call: TRBV5-1; cdr3_length: 17
cdr3_aa: ASSAVSGTGTYSNQPQH; clone_size: few; j_call: TRBJ1-5; v_call: TRBV6-6; cdr3_length: 17
cdr3_aa: SARSGVRTSGKNIQY; clone_size: few; j_call: TRBJ2-4; v_call: TRBV20-1; cdr3_length: 15
cdr3_aa: ASRFQGQKLF; clone_size: few; j_call: TRBJ1-4; v_call: TRBV6-5; cdr3_length: 10
cdr3_aa: ASSSRGGASYEQY; clone_size: .; j_call: TRBJ2-7; v_call: TRBV13; cdr3_length: 13
cdr3_aa: ASSSLGGNYGYT; clone_size: few; j_call: TRBJ1-2; v_call: TRBV11-2; cdr3_length: 12
cdr3_aa: ASSIPDFLYEQY; clone_size: once; j_call: TRBJ2-7; v_call: TRBV7-8; cdr3_length: 12
cdr3_aa: ASARDLYYEQY; clone_size: few; j_call: TRBJ2-7; v_call: TRBV12-5; cdr3_length: 11
cdr3_aa: ASSQLRGAGVVEQY; clone_size: .; j_call: TRBJ2-7; v_call: TRBV14; cdr3_length: 14
cdr3_aa: ASSPWGGFGYT; clone_size: .; j_call: TRBJ1-2; v_call: TRBV2; cdr3_length: 11
cdr3_aa: SASFRHEQF; clone_size: .; j_call: TRBJ2-1; v_call: TRBV20-1; cdr3_length: 9
cdr3_aa: ATTDSLNTEAF; clone_size: .; j_call: TRBJ1-1; v_call: TRBV28; cdr3_length: 11
cdr3_aa: ASSVTTGTGNTIY; clone_size: .; j_call: TRBJ1-3; v_call: TRBV12-3/TRBV12-4; cdr3_length: 13
cdr3_aa: ASSSQGARQPQH; clone_size: .; j_call: TRBJ1-5; v_call: TRBV27; cdr3_length: 12
cdr3_aa: ASSFTGSSYEQY; clone_size: few; j_call: TRBJ2-7; v_call: TRBV27; cdr3_length: 12
cdr3_aa: AISESASEQY; clone_size: .; j_call: TRBJ2-7; v_call: TRBV10-3; cdr3_length: 10
cdr3_aa: ASTYGYAGNEQF; clone_size: few; j_call: TRBJ2-1; v_call: TRBV7-6; cdr3_length: 12
cdr3_aa: ASSLVVTGGSGANVLT; clone_size: few; j_call: TRBJ2-6; v_call: TRBV7-8; cdr3_length: 16
cdr3_aa: ASRQGSESNYGYT; clone_size: .; j_call: TRBJ1-2; v_call: TRBV5-1; cdr3_length: 13
cdr3_aa: ASRSAGGAFTEAF; clone_size: few; j_call: TRBJ1-1; v_call: TRBV28; cdr3_length: 13
cdr3_aa: ASSLAGMQF; clone_size: .; j_call: TRBJ2-1; v_call: TRBV12-3/TRBV12-4; cdr3_length: 9
cdr3_aa: ASSLEAGSGNQPQH; clone_size: .; j_call: TRBJ1-5; v_call: TRBV7-9; cdr3_length: 14
cdr3_aa: SARANGGQTNQPQH; clone_size: .; j_call: TRBJ1-5; v_call: TRBV20-1; cdr3_length: 14
cdr3_aa: ASSQSETSGRGEF; clone_size: .; j_call: TRBJ2-1; v_call: TRBV4-2; cdr3_length: 13
cdr3_aa: ASSLEGSGRWNEQF; clone_size: .; j_call: TRBJ2-1; v_call: TRBV5-1; cdr3_length: 14
cdr3_aa: SARDRGAEAF; clone_size: few; j_call: TRBJ1-1; v_call: TRBV20-1; cdr3_length: 10
cdr3_aa: ASSSTGTGAHEQY; clone_size: .; j_call: TRBJ2-7; v_call: TRBV5-4; cdr3_length: 13
cdr3_aa: ASSQTLDGYT; clone_size: .; j_call: TRBJ1-2; v_call: TRBV12-3/TRBV12-4; cdr3_length: 10
cdr3_aa: SASTAGTSSQETQY; clone_size: .; j_call: TRBJ2-5; v_call: TRBV20-1; cdr3_length: 14
cdr3_aa: ASSFRTGNADTQY; clone_size: few; j_call: TRBJ2-3; v_call: TRBV7-9; cdr3_length: 13
cdr3_aa: SARDCGRAFTGELF; clone_size: .; j_call: TRBJ2-2; v_call: TRBV20-1; cdr3_length: 14
cdr3_aa: ASRSLNTGELF; clone_size: .; j_call: TRBJ2-2; v_call: TRBV12-3/TRBV12-4; cdr3_length: 11
cdr3_aa: ASSYRAAGGNTGELF; clone_size: .; j_call: TRBJ2-2; v_call: TRBV6-5; cdr3_length: 15
cdr3_aa: ASSSTGTADGYT; clone_size: few; j_call: TRBJ1-2; v_call: TRBV5-6; cdr3_length: 12
cdr3_aa: ASSYTGVYEQY; clone_size: .; j_call: TRBJ2-7; v_call: TRBV6-2/TRBV6-3; cdr3_length: 11
cdr3_aa: ASSQVGQINTGELF; clone_size: few; j_call: TRBJ2-2; v_call: TRBV3-1; cdr3_length: 14
cdr3_aa: ASSLKDRPQETQY; clone_size: .; j_call: TRBJ2-5; v_call: TRBV5-4; cdr3_length: 13
cdr3_aa: ASSLGGTQMNEQF; clone_size: few; j_call: TRBJ2-1; v_call: TRBV7-2; cdr3_length: 13
cdr3_aa: SARVHTTTSYGYT; clone_size: few; j_call: TRBJ1-2; v_call: TRBV20-1; cdr3_length: 13
cdr3_aa: AWRPFRDEQY; clone_size: few; j_call: TRBJ2-7; v_call: TRBV30; cdr3_length: 10
cdr3_aa: ASSMRGYNEQF; clone_size: .; j_call: TRBJ2-1; v_call: TRBV12-3/TRBV12-4; cdr3_length: 11
cdr3_aa: SARKVSESYT; clone_size: few; j_call: TRBJ1-2; v_call: TRBV20-1; cdr3_length: 10
cdr3_aa: ASSFTGTRSVEQF; clone_size: .; j_call: TRBJ2-1; v_call: TRBV12-3/TRBV12-4; cdr3_length: 13
cdr3_aa: ATSRDSGWGGFIYNEQF; clone_size: .; j_call: TRBJ2-1; v_call: TRBV15; cdr3_length: 17
cdr3_aa: ASSLGDYRYGYT; clone_size: .; j_call: TRBJ1-2; v_call: TRBV13; cdr3_length: 12
cdr3_aa: ASSSLAGSAAGGQF; clone_size: few; j_call: TRBJ2-1; v_call: TRBV5-4; cdr3_length: 14
cdr3_aa: ASRGTWANQPQH; clone_size: .; j_call: TRBJ1-5; v_call: TRBV2; cdr3_length: 12
cdr3_aa: ASSLGGSLYNEQF; clone_size: medium-sized; j_call: TRBJ2-1; v_call: TRBV28; cdr3_length: 13
cdr3_aa: ASSYPSSGGGPKDTQY; clone_size: many; j_call: TRBJ2-3; v_call: TRBV6-6; cdr3_length: 16
cdr3_aa: ASSFKGAFQETQY; clone_size: few; j_call: TRBJ2-5; v_call: TRBV28; cdr3_length: 13
cdr3_aa: ASSPLGQGAYSGNTIY; clone_size: .; j_call: TRBJ1-3; v_call: TRBV18; cdr3_length: 16
cdr3_aa: ASSSGRASNQPHH; clone_size: .; j_call: TRBJ1-5; v_call: TRBV7-8; cdr3_length: 13